Each of the 25 T cell receptor beta chains below was sequenced from the same sample in a study of blood T cell repertoires in COVID-19. Profiling relied on immunoSEQ multiplex PCR, and the TCRdb table lists in-frame clones only, not all of them. The profile shows 200,000 to 250,000 clones, around four fifths of them singletons. Sequenced sample: peripheral blood. The origin of the receptors is a woman at least 80 years old with acute or convalescent COVID-19.

The rearrangement joins TRBV9 to TRBJ2-5; 7 nucleotides match TRBD2. J gave up 3 bases and V 2 bases, and 7 bases lay outside the gene matches. Per germline, CDR1 SGDLS and CDR2 YYNGEE. The CDR3 runs 15 residues. The CDR3, as DNA: TGTGCCAGCAGCGTGGGGACTACGCCCGAAGAGACCCAGTACTTC. Its protein is CASSVGTTPEETQYF.

The V and J genes are TRBV27 and TRBJ2-7, with 7 bases fitting TRBD1. With V trimmed by 5 bases and J by 2 bases, 9 bases remained unmatched. CDR1 is MNHEY and CDR2 is SMNVEV in the germline V gene (reference sequence). The CDR3 extends over 15 amino acids. In nucleotides, the CDR3 is TGTGCCAGCAGTATAACATGGGGACAGACCTACGAGCAGTACTTC. Translation gives CASSITWGQTYEQYF.

This chain connects TRBV7-3 to TRBJ2-7; 15 bases are shared with TRBD2. V lost 2 bases and J lost 5; bases outside the gene matches: 4. This CDR3 contains 16 residues. CDR1 and CDR2 (germline): SGHTA, FQGTGA. CDR3 nucleotides: TGTGCCAGCAGCTTATTCGGGACTAGCGGGAGGAACGAGCAGTACTTC. Encoded protein: CASSLFGTSGRNEQYF.

Turning to this clone: A clone one base away is much larger, so this may be a read error. The chain uses TRBV7-9 and TRBJ1-2; 8 nucleotides match TRBD1. This CDR3 contains 13 residues. Germline values: CDR1 SEHNR, CDR2 FQNEAQ (reference sequence). V shed 5 bases and J 4 bases; nucleotides not matched to a gene: 3. The chain's CDR3 is CASSQGQAYGYTF. The CDR3 bases are TGTGCCAGCAGCCAGGGACAGGCCTATGGCTACACCTTC.

The rearrangement uses TRBV5-1 and TRBJ2-7, with D tentatively TRBD2 (5 bases). V lost 0 bases and J 2 bases, leaving 9 bases between the germline ends. This CDR3 comprises 14 residues. CDR1 SGHRS and CDR2 YFSETQ come from the germline V gene. The CDR3 reads CASSLGGSPYEQYF. The CDR3 DNA reads as TGCGCCAGCAGCTTGGGAGGGTCCCCCTACGAGCAGTACTTC.

V usage is TRBV5-4 and J usage is TRBJ1-1; 11 nucleotides line up with TRBD1. CDR1 and CDR2 (germline): SGHNT, YYREEE (reference sequence). The trim removed 5 bases at V and 7 bases at J, leaving 7 bases unmatched. This CDR3 contains 14 residues. This CDR3 reads CASRADRGHGEAFF. As DNA, the CDR3 is TGTGCCAGCAGAGCGGACAGGGGGCATGGTGAAGCTTTCTTT.

The rearrangement joins TRBV5-6 to TRBJ2-7; 7 positions agree with TRBD1. There are 14 residues in the CDR3. Germline lookup yields CDR1 SGHDT and CDR2 YYEEEE. V lost 2 bases, J lost 4 bases, and 6 bases stayed unmatched. CDR3 residues: CASSFPGTEYEQYF. CDR3 coding DNA: TGTGCCAGCAGCTTTCCCGGGACAGAATACGAGCAGTACTTC. The entire variable domain, with the rest obtained from reference TRBV5-6 and TRBJ2-7, is as follows: DAGVTQSPTHLIKTRGQQVTLRCSPKSGHDTVSWYQQALGQGPQFIFQYYEEEERQRGNFPDRFSGHQFPNYSSELNVNALLLGDSALYLCASSFPGTEYEQYFGPGTRLTVT.

This clone was detected only once. V and J are TRBV4-2 and TRBJ1-5, with 10 bases matching TRBD1. There are 16 residues in the CDR3. Per germline, CDR1 LGHNA and CDR2 YNFKEQ. The ends lost 1 base at V and 2 bases at J; junction bases unmatched: 2. CDR3 in DNA: TGTGCCAGCAGCCAAGGGGACAGGGGCGGCAATCAGCCCCAGCATTTT. It translates to CASSQGDRGGNQPQHF.

The rearrangement links TRBV29-1 to TRBJ2-5, with 13 nucleotides matching TRBD2. The CDR3 loop spans 13 amino acids. The germline V gene has CDR1 SQVTM and CDR2 ANQGSEA. Trimming cost V 4 bases and J 4 bases; bases outside gene matches: 0. CDR3 sequence (DNA): TGCAGCGTTGGGACTAGCGGGAGAGAGACCCAGTACTTC. Translating it yields CSVGTSGRETQYF.

The chain employs TRBV5-4 and TRBJ2-3; possible D gene TRBD2, 5 bases. The V and J ends lost 0 bases and 0 bases respectively, with 11 bases between them. This CDR3 has 16 residues. CDR1 and CDR2 from the germline V gene are SGHNT and YYREEE (reference sequence). This CDR3 reads CASSLEAVYSTDTQYF. In nucleotides, the CDR3 is TGTGCCAGCAGCTTGGAAGCGGTTTATAGCACAGATACGCAGTATTTT.

The chain joins TRBV5-6 to TRBJ2-5; tentatively, D is TRBD1 (6 bases). The CDR3 is 12 amino acids. The ends were cut back, 6 bases at V and 4 bases at J, with 10 bases in the middle. Germline V gives CDR1 SGHDT, CDR2 YYEEEE. The CDR3: CASTAGAETQYF. In DNA form, the CDR3 reads TGTGCCAGCACCGCAGGGGCAGAGACCCAGTACTTC.

The chain carries TRBV9 and TRBJ1-1; TRBD1 aligns across 7 bases. Germline V gives CDR1 SGDLS, CDR2 YYNGEE. The CDR3 spans 15 residues. Trimming took 4 bases from V and 6 from J; bases not matched to a gene: 12. The CDR3 nucleotides read TGTGCCAGCAGCCCGAAGGACGCCCAGGGGGCTGAAGCTTTCTTT. This translates into CASSPKDAQGAEAFF.

The sample holds one count of this clone. The CDR3: CASSEWEEGNTEAFF. The CDR3, as DNA: TGTGCCAGCAGTGAATGGGAGGAGGGGAACACTGAAGCTTTCTTT. J is TRBJ1-1 and V is TRBV2; D is unresolved. Germline V gene data show CDR1 as SNHLY and CDR2 as FYNNEI. The germline V and J ends were trimmed by 2 bases and 1 base, with 11 bases remaining between them. The CDR3 contains 15 residues.

The CDR3: CANYEENTEAFF. The CDR3 DNA is TGCGCCAACTACGAGGAGAACACTGAAGCTTTCTTT. The rearrangement uses TRBV5-1 and TRBJ1-1; no clear D gene. The CDR3 length is 12 residues. Germline CDR1 reads SGHRS; CDR2 reads YFSETQ. V gave up 9 bases and J gave up 1 base, with 10 bases separating them.

V is TRBV3-1 (or the pseudogene TRBV3-2) and J is TRBJ2-3; D not resolved. The V end was cut by 0 bases, the J end by 2 bases, with 12 bases between. The germline V gene has CDR1 LGHDT and CDR2 YNNKEL (reference sequence). The CDR3 is 16 residues long. The CDR3 DNA follows: TGTGCCAGCAGCCAAGATGTGCGTGCGGTCACAGATACGCAGTATTTT. Protein: CASSQDVRAVTDTQYF.

The chain couples TRBV6-5 to TRBJ2-2; 8 nucleotides align to TRBD2. Germline V gives CDR1 MNHEY, CDR2 SVGAGI. V dropped 6 bases and J dropped 6; count of bases not matched to a gene: 3. There are 13 residues in the CDR3. The CDR3 DNA is TGTGCCAGCAGAGGCGGGGGGCCCGGGGAGCTGTTTTTT. Amino acids: CASRGGGPGELFF.

The chain links TRBV7-2 to TRBJ2-5, with a weak D call TRBD2 (6 bases). V was shortened by 0 bases and J by 1 base, with 12 bases between the two germline ends. This CDR3 region has 16 residues. The V gene's germline CDR1 is SGHTA and CDR2 FQGNSA. The CDR3 nucleotides are TGTGCCAGCAGCTTAGCTAGGGCGGGGTCCCAAGAGACCCAGTACTTC. Amino acid sequence: CASSLARAGSQETQYF.

This chain uses TRBV7-2 with TRBJ2-7; D not resolved. This CDR3 spans 15 amino acids. Germline values: CDR1 SGHTA, CDR2 FQGNSA. V was shortened by 3 bases and J by 4 bases, with 16 bases between the two germline ends. DNA of the CDR3: TGTGCCAGCAGCTTCCCACCAATCTCTAGGTACGAGCAGTACTTC. Protein product: CASSFPPISRYEQYF.

This clone was picked up one time. The rearrangement joins TRBV13 to TRBJ2-1; 9 nucleotides match TRBD2. Germline V gene sequence: CDR1 PRHDT, CDR2 FYEKMQ (reference sequence). V shed 4 bases, J shed 8 bases, and the junction held 15 bases outside the gene matches. This CDR3 is 17 amino acids long. CDR3 sequence: CASSSSNSGSIPDEQFF. The CDR3 DNA is TGTGCCAGCAGCTCATCTAATAGCGGGAGCATCCCGGATGAGCAGTTCTTC.

This clone has a handful of counts. The chain combines TRBV2 with TRBJ1-5, with 7 bases matching TRBD1. Trimming at V came to 6 bases and at J to 3 bases, leaving 5 bases not matched to a gene. CDR1 and CDR2 (germline): SNHLY, FYNNEI. This CDR3 is built from 14 residues. The CDR3 DNA is TGTGCCAGCAGGGCCGGGACAGCCAATCAGCCCCAGCATTTT. Translating it yields CASRAGTANQPQHF.

The V gene is TRBV25-1, the J gene TRBJ1-2; 7 bases align to TRBD1. CDR1 MGHDK and CDR2 SYGVNS come from the germline V gene. The CDR3 totals 16 residues. The J segment lost 5 bases and the V segment lost 1 base, leaving 10 bases of the junction unmatched. This CDR3 reads CASSELGDSRGYGYTF. Written as DNA, the CDR3 is TGTGCCAGCAGTGAATTGGGGGACAGCCGAGGATATGGCTACACCTTC.

The rearrangement links TRBV5-1 to TRBJ2-3, with TRBD2 identical over 8 bases. Losses at the gene ends were 3 bases for V and 5 bases for J; bases not matched to a gene: 11. The CDR3 sequence is 16 residues long. CDR1 and CDR2 (germline): SGHRS, YFSETQ. This chain's CDR3 is CASSSAGGRGIDTQYF. The CDR3 nucleotides are TGCGCCAGCAGCTCCGCGGGGGGCCGGGGGATAGATACGCAGTATTTT. Using reference TRBV5-1 and TRBJ2-3 for the parts outside the CDR3, the full variable domain is KAGVTQTPRYLIKTRGQQVTLSCSPISGHRSVSWYQQTPGQGLQFLFEYFSETQRNKGNFPGRFSGRQFSNSRSEMNVSTLELGDSALYLCASSSAGGRGIDTQYFGPGTRLTVL.

The chain employs TRBV20-1 and TRBJ1-1; weak D call: TRBD1 (6 bases). Trimming removed 4 bases from V and 5 bases from J, with 8 bases in between. In germline, CDR1 is DFQATT, CDR2 SNEGSKA (reference sequence). The CDR3 is 11 residues long. CDR3 nucleotide sequence: TGCAGTGCTACCAGGGGAACTGAAGCTTTCTTT. Residues: CSATRGTEAFF.

Here the CDR3 reads CASSLDHGSWQAMNTEAFF. The CDR3 DNA is TGTGCCAGCAGCTTAGATCATGGGTCGTGGCAGGCTATGAACACTGAAGCTTTCTTT. J is TRBJ1-1 and V is TRBV7-2; no clear D. Germline CDR1 and CDR2: SGHTA and FQGNSA. Trimming took off 1 base at V and 0 bases at J, with 21 bases between the two ends. The CDR3 is made up of 19 amino acids.

The chain couples TRBV19 to TRBJ1-1; 7 bases match TRBD1. The CDR3 has 14 residues. Germline CDR1 LNHDA, CDR2 SQIVND (reference sequence). V shed 9 bases and J 4 bases; nucleotides not matched to a gene: 11. Written as DNA, the CDR3 is TGTGCCAGCACCTCACCAGGGGGACGCACTGAAGCTTTCTTT. Its protein product is CASTSPGGRTEAFF.